This T cell receptor (beta chain) was found in a study of molecular identifiers for immune sequencing clone quantification. TCRdb reanalysed the PCR reads using MiXCR and keeps one entry per CDR3 protein. This sample has under 650,000 distinct CDR3 sequences, with 15% to 20% found just once. Germline assignment: CDR1 MNHEY and CDR2 SMNVEV (reference sequence). The CDR3 is 12 residues long. V lost 3 bases to trimming and J lost 5 bases; unmatched junction nucleotides: 1. Study-wide findings and caveats: Whereas clones above 20 RNA copies held under 1% of naive-cell molecules, they held over 97% of effector molecules.

For this clonotype: Its antigen is unknown.

From roughly 21,000 to 960,000 sorted cells, naive CD8 libraries were generated with 10%, 30% or 50% RNA. CD8+CD4-CCR7+CD45RA+ sorting gave the naive CD8 T cells. This chain uses TRBV27 with TRBJ2-7, with 7 bases identical to TRBD2. The sequence was collected from a human donor in good health. Some libraries in this study had Jurkat cell RNA spiked in. Sequenced material: naive CD8+ T cells from blood, with Jurkat cell RNA spiked in. As for subset: FACS-sorted CD8+CD4-CCR7+CD45RA+ naive T cells. This chain's CDR3 is CASSFSGDEQYF. The DNA of the CDR3 is TGTGCCAGCAGTTTCAGCGGGGACGAGCAGTACTTC.